These T cell receptor beta chains were read from a single sample in a study of glioma-infiltrating T cells after dendritic cell vaccination. The table came from immunoSEQ multiplex PCR; TCRdb's copy has only in-frame clones and leaves some out. Of more than 30,000 clones detected, 90% to 95% appear once; the ten largest clones hold roughly 2%. The specimen comprised blood, sampled before dendritic cell vaccination. The receptor source for this set is a human donor with glioblastoma. The CDR3 runs from the conserved cysteine through the conserved F or W. The D gene is left open where the match is weak.

v_call: TRBV18
d_call: -
j_call: TRBJ2-7
cdr3_aa: CASSPSDSLSEQYF
cdr3_nt: TGTGCCAGCTCACCATCAGACTCCCTCAGCGAGCAGTACTTC

v_call: TRBV19
d_call: TRBD1
j_call: TRBJ1-5
cdr3_aa: CASLRDRGLDQPQHF
cdr3_nt: TGTGCCAGTCTCCGGGACAGGGGTTTAGATCAGCCCCAGCATTTT

v_call: TRBV12-5
d_call: -
j_call: TRBJ1-4
cdr3_aa: CASGPPGAVEKLFF
cdr3_nt: TGTGCTAGTGGCCCCCCAGGGGCTGTTGAAAAACTGTTTTTT

v_call: TRBV6-5
d_call: -
j_call: TRBJ2-5
cdr3_aa: CASSYGPIQETQYF
cdr3_nt: TGTGCCAGCAGTTATGGGCCCATCCAAGAGACCCAGTACTTC

v_call: TRBV5-6
d_call: -
j_call: TRBJ2-7
cdr3_aa: CASSWQSYEQYF
cdr3_nt: TGTGCCAGCAGCTGGCAGTCCTACGAGCAGTACTTC

v_call: TRBV5-1
d_call: TRBD2
j_call: TRBJ2-2
cdr3_aa: CASSPTSGGFAGTGELFF
cdr3_nt: TGCGCCAGCAGCCCGACTAGCGGGGGGTTTGCGGGTACCGGGGAGCTGTTTTTT

v_call: TRBV9
d_call: TRBD1
j_call: TRBJ1-3
cdr3_aa: CASSTGQGLSGNTIYF
cdr3_nt: TGTGCCAGCAGCACCGGACAGGGCCTCTCTGGAAACACCATATATTTT

v_call: TRBV5-6
d_call: -
j_call: TRBJ2-3
cdr3_aa: CASGGADTQYF
cdr3_nt: TGTGCCTCAGGAGGCGCAGATACGCAGTATTTT

v_call: TRBV19
d_call: TRBD1
j_call: TRBJ1-5
cdr3_aa: CASTKDRGLRQPQHF
cdr3_nt: TGTGCCAGTACCAAAGACAGGGGGCTAAGACAGCCCCAGCATTTT

v_call: TRBV7-2
d_call: -
j_call: TRBJ1-2
cdr3_aa: CASSLGQNYGYTF
cdr3_nt: TGTGCCAGCAGCTTAGGACAGAACTATGGCTACACCTTC

v_call: TRBV7-8
d_call: -
j_call: TRBJ1-2
cdr3_aa: CASSHQRVTVNYGYTF
cdr3_nt: TGTGCCAGCAGCCACCAGCGGGTGACGGTGAACTATGGCTACACCTTC